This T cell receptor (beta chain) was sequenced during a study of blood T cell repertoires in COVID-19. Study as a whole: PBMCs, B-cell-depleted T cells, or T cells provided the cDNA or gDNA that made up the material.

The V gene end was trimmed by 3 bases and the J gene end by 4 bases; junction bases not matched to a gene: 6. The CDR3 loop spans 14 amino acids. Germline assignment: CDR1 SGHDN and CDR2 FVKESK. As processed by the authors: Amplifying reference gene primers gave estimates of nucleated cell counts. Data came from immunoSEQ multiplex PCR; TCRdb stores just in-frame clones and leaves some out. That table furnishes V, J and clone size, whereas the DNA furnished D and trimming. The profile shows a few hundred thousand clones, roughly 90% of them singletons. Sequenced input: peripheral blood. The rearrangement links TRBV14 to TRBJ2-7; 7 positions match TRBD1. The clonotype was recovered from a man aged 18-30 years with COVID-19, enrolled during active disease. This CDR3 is CASSQTTGSYEQYF. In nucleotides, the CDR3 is TGTGCCAGCAGCCAGACGACAGGGTCTTACGAGCAGTACTTC. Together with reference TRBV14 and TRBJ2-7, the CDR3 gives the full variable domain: EAGVTQFPSHSVIEKGQTVTLRCDPISGHDNLYWYRRVMGKEIKFLLHFVKESKQDESGMPNNRFLAERTGGTYSTLKVQPAELEDSGVYFCASSQTTGSYEQYFGPGTRLTVT.